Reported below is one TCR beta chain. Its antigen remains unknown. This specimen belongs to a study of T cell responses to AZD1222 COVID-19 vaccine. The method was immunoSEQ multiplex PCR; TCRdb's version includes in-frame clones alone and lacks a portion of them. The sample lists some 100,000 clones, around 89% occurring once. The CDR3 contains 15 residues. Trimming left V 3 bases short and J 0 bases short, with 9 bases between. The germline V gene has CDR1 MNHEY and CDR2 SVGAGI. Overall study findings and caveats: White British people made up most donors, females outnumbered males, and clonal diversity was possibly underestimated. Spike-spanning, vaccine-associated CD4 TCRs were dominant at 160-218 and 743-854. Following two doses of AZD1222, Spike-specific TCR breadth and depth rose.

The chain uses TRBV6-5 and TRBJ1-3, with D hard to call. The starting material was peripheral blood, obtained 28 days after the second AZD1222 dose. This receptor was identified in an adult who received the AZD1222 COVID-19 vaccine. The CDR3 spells CASSYYGNSGNTIYF. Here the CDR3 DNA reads TGTGCCAGCAGTTATTACGGTAACTCTGGAAACACCATATATTTT.